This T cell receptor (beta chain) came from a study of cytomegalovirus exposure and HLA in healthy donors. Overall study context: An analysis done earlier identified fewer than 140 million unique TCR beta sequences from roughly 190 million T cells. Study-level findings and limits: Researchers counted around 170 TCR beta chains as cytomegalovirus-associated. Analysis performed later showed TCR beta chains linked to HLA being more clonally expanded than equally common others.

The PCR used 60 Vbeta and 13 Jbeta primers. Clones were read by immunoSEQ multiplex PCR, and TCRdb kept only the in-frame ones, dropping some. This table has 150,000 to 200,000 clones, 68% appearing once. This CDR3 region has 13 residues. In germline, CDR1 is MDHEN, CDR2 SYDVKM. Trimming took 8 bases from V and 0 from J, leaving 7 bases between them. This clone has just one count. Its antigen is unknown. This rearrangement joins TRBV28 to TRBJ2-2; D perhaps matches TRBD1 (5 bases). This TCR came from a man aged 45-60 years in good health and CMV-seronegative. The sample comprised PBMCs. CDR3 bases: TGTGCCAGCCGACAGTCGAACACCGGGGAGCTGTTTTTT. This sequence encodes CASRQSNTGELFF.